These 24 T cell receptor beta chains share one sample of origin, sequenced in a study of blood T cell repertoires in COVID-19. Generated by immunoSEQ multiplex PCR, the TCRdb table keeps only in-frame clones and is missing some. The top ten hold less than 5.5% of the sample, which has about 280,000 clones, roughly 80% seen once. Material: PBMCs or T cells enriched from blood (not recorded which). These receptor sequences come from a man in his forties who had been exposed to COVID-19.

The rearrangement uses TRBV5-1 and TRBJ2-2, with a weak D call TRBD2 (6 bases). Per germline, CDR1 SGHRS and CDR2 YFSETQ. The CDR3 is made up of 17 amino acids. The V and J ends lost 0 bases and 6 bases respectively, with 18 bases between them. The CDR3 spells CASSLVPTRVFAGELFF. CDR3 DNA sequence: TGCGCCAGCAGCTTGGTCCCGACTAGGGTGTTTGCCGGGGAGCTGTTTTTT.

J is TRBJ1-5 and V is TRBV7-8; the D gene is possibly TRBD1 (5 bases). The CDR3 totals 15 residues. CDR1 is SGHVS, CDR2 FQNEAQ, per germline. Deletions cut 2 bases from V and 8 bases from J, with 16 bases between. CDR3 nucleotides: TGTGCCAGCAGCTTAAGAGAAAACGCGGGGGAGCCCCAGCATTTT. Amino acid sequence: CASSLRENAGEPQHF. Full variable domain (rest looked up from reference TRBV7-8 and TRBJ1-5): GAGVSQSPRYKVAKRGQDVALRCDPISGHVSLFWYQQALGQGPEFLTYFQNEAQLDKSGLPSDRFFAERPEGSVSTLKIQRTQQEDSAVYLCASSLRENAGEPQHFGDGTRLSIL.

The genes are TRBV11-2 and TRBJ2-1; tentatively, D is TRBD2 (6 bases). The V and J ends lost 5 bases and 8 bases respectively, with 19 bases between them. Germline-derived CDR1 and CDR2 are SGHAT and FQNNGV. The CDR3 has 15 amino acids. The CDR3 sequence: CASSQRDSRLYEQFF. For the CDR3, the DNA is TGTGCCAGCAGCCAAAGGGACTCCCGGTTGTATGAGCAGTTCTTC.

The CDR3 coding sequence is TGCGCCAGCGGTACAGGGGGCACCATATATTTT. Its protein product is CASGTGGTIYF. The chain combines TRBV5-1 with TRBJ1-3; 8 bases are a match to TRBD1. This CDR3 is 11 amino acids long. Trimming removed 7 bases from V and 9 bases from J; junction bases left unmatched: 3. Germline lookup yields CDR1 SGHRS and CDR2 YFSETQ.

V gene TRBV5-1 combines with J gene TRBJ2-7; D unclear. This CDR3 has 11 amino acids. V was pared by 5 bases and J by 1 base, with 4 bases between. CDR1 and CDR2 (germline): SGHRS, YFSETQ. DNA for the CDR3: TGCGCCAGCAGGGAGTCCTACGAGCAGTACTTC. Protein sequence: CASRESYEQYF.

This clone has just one count. J is TRBJ2-1 and V is TRBV2, with TRBD2 matching 8 bases. This CDR3 region has 13 residues. Trimming cost V 11 bases and J 6 bases; bases outside gene matches: 9. Germline CDR1 SNHLY, CDR2 FYNNEI. The chain's CDR3 is CAGQREKGNEQFF. CDR3 nucleotides: TGTGCCGGTCAGCGGGAGAAGGGCAATGAGCAGTTCTTC.

V and J are TRBV19 and TRBJ1-4, with a weak D call TRBD1 (5 bases). Trimming stripped 8 bases from V and 0 bases from J, with 13 bases between. This CDR3 region has 15 residues. In germline, CDR1 is LNHDA, CDR2 SQIVND (reference sequence). The CDR3 is CASSTDSATNEKLFF. The CDR3 nucleotides are TGTGCCAGTTCCACTGACAGTGCAACTAATGAAAAACTGTTTTTT.

V usage is TRBV11-2 and J usage is TRBJ1-3; TRBD1 matches at 9 bases. The trim removed 6 bases at V and 3 bases at J, leaving 6 bases unmatched. The CDR3 is made up of 15 amino acids. Germline V gene data show CDR1 as SGHAT and CDR2 as FQNNGV. The CDR3: CASSHRGPGGNTIYF. CDR3 bases: TGTGCCAGCAGTCACAGGGGGCCGGGTGGAAACACCATATATTTT.

V gene TRBV11-2 combines with J gene TRBJ2-1; 7 positions agree with TRBD2. With 4 bases clipped from V and 4 bases from J, the junction kept 10 bases outside the gene matches. Germline CDR1 and CDR2: SGHAT and FQNNGV. The CDR3 consists of 16 residues. CDR3 sequence reads: CASSSALAAYYNEQFF. The CDR3 DNA reads as TGTGCCAGCAGCTCCGCCCTAGCGGCGTATTACAATGAGCAGTTCTTC.

V gene TRBV5-1 combines with J gene TRBJ2-5, with D unresolved. Trimming took off 6 bases at V and 1 base at J, with 13 bases between the two ends. The CDR3 length is 14 residues. Germline CDR1 is SGHRS and CDR2 is YFSETQ. The CDR3 nucleotides are TGCGCCAGCAAACCGACTCCTTCCCAAGAGACCCAGTACTTC. Its translation is CASKPTPSQETQYF.

CDR3 DNA sequence: TGTGCCATACTAGTTCCCCCCTACGAGCAGTACTTC. Translated: CAILVPPYEQYF. The chain links TRBV10-3 to TRBJ2-7; a possible D gene is TRBD2 (5 bases). The CDR3 has 12 amino acids. Trimming removed 9 bases at V and 2 bases at J, with 11 bases between. The V gene's germline CDR1 is ENHRY and CDR2 SYGVKD.

The chain carries TRBV19 and TRBJ2-3; 9 bases map to TRBD2. V dropped 1 base and J dropped 3; count of bases not matched to a gene: 2. This CDR3 is built from 15 residues. In germline, CDR1 is LNHDA, CDR2 SQIVND (reference sequence). The CDR3 loop reads CASSIGGRGTDTQYF. CDR3 DNA sequence: TGTGCCAGTAGTATAGGCGGGAGGGGGACAGATACGCAGTATTTT. The entire variable domain, with the rest obtained from reference TRBV19 and TRBJ2-3, is as follows: DGGITQSPKYLFRKEGQNVTLSCEQNLNHDAMYWYRQDPGQGLRLIYYSQIVNDFQKGDIAEGYSVSREKKESFPLTVTSAQKNPTAFYLCASSIGGRGTDTQYFGPGTRLTVL.

This chain joins TRBV3-1 (or the pseudogene TRBV3-2) and TRBJ1-1; D may be TRBD1 (5 bases). The CDR3 contains 15 residues. Germline assignment: CDR1 LGHDT and CDR2 YNNKEL (reference sequence). With 4 bases removed from V and 0 bases from J, the gap between germline ends came to 12 bases. The DNA of the CDR3 is TGTGCCAGCAGCCCATATCAGGGCCTGAACACTGAAGCTTTCTTT. Translated, it gives CASSPYQGLNTEAFF.

The genes are TRBV21-1 and TRBJ1-2; the listed D gene, TRBD1, was not tested against the DNA. TRBV21-1 is listed as a pseudogene. This CDR3 is built from 20 residues. The CDR3 coding sequence is TGTGCCAGCAGCAAATTCCGCCTCTGCAGGGATGGGGTTTCCAGCTATGGCTACACCTTC. Encoded protein: CASSKFRLCRDGVSSYGYTF.

This chain joins TRBV9 and TRBJ2-1; D is perhaps TRBD1 (6 bases). This CDR3 has 15 amino acids. Germline V gene lookup returns CDR1 SGDLS and CDR2 YYNGEE. Trimming stripped 9 bases from V and 6 bases from J, with 22 bases between. The DNA of the CDR3 is TGTGCCACTTCAACCTCGGACAGCCTAATCAATGAGCAGTTCTTC. Translated: CATSTSDSLINEQFF.

V is TRBV7-9 and J is TRBJ1-4, with a tentative D call TRBD1 (5 bases). CDR3 length equals 16 residues. CDR1 and CDR2 (germline): SEHNR, FQNEAQ (reference sequence). The ends were cut back, 3 bases at V and 0 bases at J, with 11 bases in the middle. DNA for the CDR3: TGTGCCAGCAGCTTGGCGGGGCTCCCAACTAATGAAAAACTGTTTTTT. Its translation is CASSLAGLPTNEKLFF.

This clone was found many times. CDR3 protein: CASSISRAVTEAFF. CDR3 coding DNA: TGTGCCAGTAGTATATCCAGGGCTGTTACTGAAGCTTTCTTT. The V gene is TRBV19, the J gene TRBJ1-1; possibly TRBD1 for D (5 bases). The germline V and J ends were trimmed by 2 bases and 5 bases, with 12 bases remaining between them. Germline V gene lookup returns CDR1 LNHDA and CDR2 SQIVND (reference sequence). CDR3 length: 14 residues.

The chain employs TRBV10-2 and TRBJ2-3; 10 bases line up with TRBD1. After removal of 3 bases from V and 4 bases from J, the junction contained 7 bases not matched to a gene. The V gene's germline CDR1 is WSHSY and CDR2 SAAADI. CDR3 length: 16 amino acids. CDR3 in amino acids: CASSDPGQGSADTQYF. The CDR3, as DNA: TGCGCCAGCAGTGACCCGGGACAGGGGAGCGCAGATACGCAGTATTTT.

The V gene is TRBV5-6, the J gene TRBJ1-5; the D is unclear. V lost 0 bases and J 5 bases, leaving 3 bases between the germline ends. Germline V lookup: CDR1 SGHDT, CDR2 YYEEEE. The CDR3 loop spans 12 amino acids. The CDR3 DNA reads as TGTGCCAGCAGCTTGGCGGATCAGCCCCAGCATTTT. Translating gives CASSLADQPQHF.

The rearrangement uses TRBV5-4 and TRBJ1-2; the D gene is possibly TRBD1 (6 bases). Per germline, CDR1 SGHNT and CDR2 YYREEE (reference sequence). The CDR3 runs 14 residues. Trimming left V 2 bases short and J 1 base short, with 9 bases between. The CDR3 region is CASSFQGRNYGYTF. CDR3 in DNA: TGTGCCAGCAGCTTCCAGGGGCGTAACTATGGCTACACCTTC.

This chain uses TRBV5-1 with TRBJ2-3, with 11 bases matching TRBD2. Per the germline V gene, CDR1 is SGHRS and CDR2 is YFSETQ. After removal of 1 base from V and 1 base from J, the junction contained 14 bases not matched to a gene. CDR3 size: 20 residues. The CDR3 coding sequence is TGCGCCAGCAGCTTGTTGTGGCCCGGGACTAGCGGTCTCGGCACAGATACGCAGTATTTT. Its protein is CASSLLWPGTSGLGTDTQYF.

J is TRBJ2-7 and V is TRBV3-1 (or the pseudogene TRBV3-2), with a possible D match to TRBD1 (6 bases). In germline, CDR1 is LGHDT, CDR2 YNNKEL (reference sequence). CDR3 length equals 15 residues. V shed 0 bases and J shed 3 bases, with 12 bases lying between them. The CDR3 coding sequence is TGTGCCAGCAGCCAAGAACACAGGGTATACTACGAGCAGTACTTC. Translated, it gives CASSQEHRVYYEQYF.

V gene TRBV19 combines with J gene TRBJ2-7, with 7 bases aligning to TRBD1. Looked up from germline, CDR1 is LNHDA and CDR2 is SQIVND (reference sequence). The CDR3 is made up of 13 amino acids. Trimming cost V 4 bases and J 2 bases; bases outside gene matches: 2. CDR3 sequence (DNA): TGTGCCAGTAGTACCCAGGGGGCCTACGAGCAGTACTTC. This codes for CASSTQGAYEQYF.

The J gene is TRBJ2-7, the V gene TRBV11-3; TRBD2 agrees at 8 bases. V shed 5 bases, J shed 4 bases, and the junction held 10 bases outside the gene matches. From germline, CDR1 is SGHNT and CDR2 YENEEA. The CDR3 runs 15 residues. Here the CDR3 DNA reads TGTGCCAGCAGCAACTACGGGACTAGTATTTACGAGCAGTACTTC. It yields the protein CASSNYGTSIYEQYF. The variable domain in full, completed from reference TRBV11-3 and TRBJ2-7, reads EAGVVQSPRYKIIEKKQPVAFWCNPISGHNTLYWYLQNLGQGPELLIRYENEEAVDDSQLPKDRFSAERLKGVDSTLKIQPAELGDSAVYLCASSNYGTSIYEQYFGPGTRLTVT.